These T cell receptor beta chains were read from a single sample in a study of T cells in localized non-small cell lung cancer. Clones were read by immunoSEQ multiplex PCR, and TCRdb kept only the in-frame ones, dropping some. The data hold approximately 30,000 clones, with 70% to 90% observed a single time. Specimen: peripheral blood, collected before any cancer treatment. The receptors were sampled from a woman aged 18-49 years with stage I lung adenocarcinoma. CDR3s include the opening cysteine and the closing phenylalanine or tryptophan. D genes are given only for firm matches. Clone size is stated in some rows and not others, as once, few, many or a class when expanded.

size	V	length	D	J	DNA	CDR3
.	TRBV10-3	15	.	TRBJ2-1	TGTGCCATCAGTGAGTCTACTAGTCCCTACAATGAGCAGTTCTTC	CAISESTSPYNEQFF
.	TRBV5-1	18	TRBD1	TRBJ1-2	TGCGCCAGCAGCCTATCAGGACGGACAGGCAAAGCTAACTATGGCTACACCTTC	CASSLSGRTGKANYGYTF
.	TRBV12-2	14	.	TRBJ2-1	TGTGCAAGTCGCCAATCCCGACCCTACAATGAGCAGTTCTTC	CASRQSRPYNEQFF
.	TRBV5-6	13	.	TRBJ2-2	TGTGCCAGCACCTCTACGGGCACCGGGGAGCTGTTTTTT	CASTSTGTGELFF
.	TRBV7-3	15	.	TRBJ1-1	TGTGCCAGCAGCTTAATGGGGCAGGGGAACACTGAAGCTTTCTTT	CASSLMGQGNTEAFF
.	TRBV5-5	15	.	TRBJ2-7	TGTGCCAGCAGCTTGGCCGTGTCGGAGACCTACGAGCAGTACTTC	CASSLAVSETYEQYF
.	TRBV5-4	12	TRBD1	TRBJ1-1	TGTGCCAGCAGCAAAGGGGGCGAGCGAGCTTTCTTT	CASSKGGERAFF
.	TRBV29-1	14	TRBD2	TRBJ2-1	TGCAGCGTTGTGCTTCGGGGGGTCTACAATGAGCAGTTCTTC	CSVVLRGVYNEQFF
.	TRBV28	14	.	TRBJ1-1	TGTGCCAGCAGTTTAGCCGGGTCAGCGCCTGAAGCTTTCTTT	CASSLAGSAPEAFF
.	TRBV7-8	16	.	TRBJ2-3	TGTGCCAGCAGCTTGCGGGGAGGGCAGGGGGCAGATACGCAGTATTTT	CASSLRGGQGADTQYF
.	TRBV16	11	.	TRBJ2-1	TGTGCCAGCAGCCAAACGGGGGAGCAGTTCTTC	CASSQTGEQFF
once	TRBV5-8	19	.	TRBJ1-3	TGTGCCAGCAGCCCTGTACGCGGTGGAGTCCTTCTGACTGGAAACACCATATATTTT	CASSPVRGGVLLTGNTIYF
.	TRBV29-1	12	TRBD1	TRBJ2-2	TGCAGCGCGGACAGGGGCACCGGGGAGCTGTTTTTT	CSADRGTGELFF
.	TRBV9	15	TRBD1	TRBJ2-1	TGTGCCAGCAGCGTCGGGACAGGGAATCCCAATGAGCAGTTCTTC	CASSVGTGNPNEQFF
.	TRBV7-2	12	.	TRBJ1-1	TGTGCCAGCAGCTCCACAGGTCTCGGAGCTTTCTTT	CASSSTGLGAFF
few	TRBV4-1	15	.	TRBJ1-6	TGCGCCAGCAGCCAAGAGGACAGACCCAATTCACCCCTCCACTTT	CASSQEDRPNSPLHF
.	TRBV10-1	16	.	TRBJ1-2	TGCGCCAGCAGCCCCAGACGGGGGGGCAACAACTATGGCTACACCTTC	CASSPRRGGNNYGYTF
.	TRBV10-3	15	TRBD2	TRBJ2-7	TGTGCCATCAGTGAACCAGCGGGAGTTTCCTACGAGCAGTACTTC	CAISEPAGVSYEQYF
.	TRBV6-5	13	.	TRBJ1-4	TGTGCCGTGCGGGGGATAGGAAGTGAAAAACTGTTTTTT	CAVRGIGSEKLFF
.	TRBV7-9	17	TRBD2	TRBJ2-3	TGTGCCAGCAGCTTAGCCGGGACTAGCGGAAGCACAGATACGCAGTATTTT	CASSLAGTSGSTDTQYF
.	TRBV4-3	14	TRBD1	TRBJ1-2	TGCGCCAGCAGCCAACCCGACAGGGTCGGTGGCTACACCTTC	CASSQPDRVGGYTF
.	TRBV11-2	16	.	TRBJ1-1	TGTGCCAGCAGCTTAAACCGGGGGTATCGGAACACTGAAGCTTTCTTT	CASSLNRGYRNTEAFF
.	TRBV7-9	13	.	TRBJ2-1	TGTGCCAGCAGCCATGGGGTAGGCGATGAGCAGTTCTTC	CASSHGVGDEQFF
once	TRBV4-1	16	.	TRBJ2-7	TGCGCCAGCAGCCAAGCCCGGGGACCCCCCGTATACGAGCAGTACTTC	CASSQARGPPVYEQYF
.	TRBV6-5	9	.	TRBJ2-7	TGTGCCAGCGGGTACGAGCAGTACTTC	CASGYEQYF
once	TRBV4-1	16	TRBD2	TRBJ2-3	TGCGCCAGCAGCGATAAAGCGGGAGGGAGGGAAGATACGCAGTATTTT	CASSDKAGGREDTQYF
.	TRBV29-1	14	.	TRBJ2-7	TGCAGCGCTTCCACCGGGGCCTCAAATTACGAGCAGTACTTC	CSASTGASNYEQYF
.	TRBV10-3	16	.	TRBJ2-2	TGTGCCATCAGTGAGTCGGGGCCAGCGAACACCGGGGAGCTGTTTTTT	CAISESGPANTGELFF
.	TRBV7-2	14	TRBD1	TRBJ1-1	TGTGCCAGCAGCATGACAGGGTCCTACACTGAAGCTTTCTTT	CASSMTGSYTEAFF
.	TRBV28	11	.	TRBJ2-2	TGTGCCAGCAGGCGCACCGGGGAGCTGTTTTTT	CASRRTGELFF
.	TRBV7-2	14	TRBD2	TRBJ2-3	TGTGCCAGCAGCTTAGGGCGGGAGACAGATACGCAGTATTTT	CASSLGRETDTQYF
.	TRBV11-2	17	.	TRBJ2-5	TGTGCCAGCAGCCTAACACCGACAGGTCCCCGCGGGGAGACCCAGTACTTC	CASSLTPTGPRGETQYF
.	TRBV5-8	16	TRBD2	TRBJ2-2	TGTGCCAGCAGCTTATCTAGCGGACGAACCACCGGGGAGCTGTTTTTT	CASSLSSGRTTGELFF
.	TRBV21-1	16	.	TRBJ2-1	TGTGCCAGCAGCAAATGTCCTGGGAGAGCAGGCGATGAGCAGTTCTTC	CASSKCPGRAGDEQFF
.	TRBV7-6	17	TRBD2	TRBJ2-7	TGTGCCAGCAGCTTAGGAGGGACTAGCGGGAGTCTATACGAGCAGTACTTC	CASSLGGTSGSLYEQYF
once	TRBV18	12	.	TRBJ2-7	TGTGCCAGCTCACCCGGGGAATACGAGCAGTACTTC	CASSPGEYEQYF
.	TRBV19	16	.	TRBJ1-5	TGTGCCACCATCTTTCCGAAAGGGATGAAAAATCAGCCCCAGCATTTT	CATIFPKGMKNQPQHF
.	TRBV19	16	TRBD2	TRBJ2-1	TGTGCCAGTAACGACCTCAGCGGGAAGAGCATGGATGAGCAGTTCTTC	CASNDLSGKSMDEQFF
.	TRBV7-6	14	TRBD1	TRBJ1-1	TGTGCCAGCAGCTGGGGACAGGAGGACACTGAAGCTTTCTTT	CASSWGQEDTEAFF
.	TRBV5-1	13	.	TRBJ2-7	TGCGCCAGCAGCTCCTCCCCCTCCTACGAGCAGTACTTC	CASSSSPSYEQYF
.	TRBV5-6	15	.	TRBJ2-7	TGTGCCAGCAGCCCCCGGGACCTAAGATTCTACGAGCAGTACTTC	CASSPRDLRFYEQYF
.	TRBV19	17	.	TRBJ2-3	TGTGCCAGTACTCTTAGGCCCGGGGTTGGGGTCAGCGATACGCAGTATTTT	CASTLRPGVGVSDTQYF
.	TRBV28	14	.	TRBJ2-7	TGTGCCAGCAGTTTCCCTAGAACCTACTACGAGCAGTACTTC	CASSFPRTYYEQYF
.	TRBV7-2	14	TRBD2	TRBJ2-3	TGTGCCAGCAGCCCAAACGGGAGGGGAGATACGCAGTATTTT	CASSPNGRGDTQYF
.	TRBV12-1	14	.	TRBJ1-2	TGTGCCAGCAGCCGACAGGGAGGGAATCGGGACTACACCTTC	CASSRQGGNRDYTF
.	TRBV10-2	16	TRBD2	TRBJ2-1	TGCGCCAGCAGTGAGTCGGGTACTAGCGGGAGTAATGAGCAGTTCTTC	CASSESGTSGSNEQFF
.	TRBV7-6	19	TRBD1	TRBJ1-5	TGTGCCAGCAGCTTAGGGGTCAGGGGGCCGGGTTATAGCAATCAGCCCCAGCATTTT	CASSLGVRGPGYSNQPQHF
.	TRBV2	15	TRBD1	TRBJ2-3	TGTGCCAGCAGTACCCAGGGGGCAACCACAGATACGCAGTATTTT	CASSTQGATTDTQYF
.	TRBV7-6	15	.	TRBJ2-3	TGTGCCAGCAGCCAAGGGTGGCAGTACACAGATACGCAGTATTTT	CASSQGWQYTDTQYF
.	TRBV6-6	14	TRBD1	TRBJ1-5	TGTGCCAGCAGATTCGGACAGGGTGGTCAGCCCCAGCATTTT	CASRFGQGGQPQHF
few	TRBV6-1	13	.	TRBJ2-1	TGTGCCAGCAGTGAAGCTTGGGGACGTGAGCAGTTCTTC	CASSEAWGREQFF
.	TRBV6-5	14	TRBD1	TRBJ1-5	TGTGCCAGCAGCCCGGACAGGGTCTATCAGCCCCAGCATTTT	CASSPDRVYQPQHF
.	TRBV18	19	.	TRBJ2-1	TGTGCCAGCTCACCACTTGGGGGAAATAGCCTGTACTCCTACAATGAGCAGTTCTTC	CASSPLGGNSLYSYNEQFF